These 18 T cell receptor beta chains were all obtained from the same sample, sequenced in a study of chemoradiotherapy in HPV16-positive cancers. Libraries were prepared by immunoSEQ multiplex PCR; TCRdb keeps only in-frame clonotypes and omits some of them. The table lists about 68,000 clones, roughly 86% of them singletons. The sequences come from blood, collected from a patient who underwent chemoradiotherapy. These receptors all stem from a human donor with HPV-associated anogenital cancer.

The chain has TRBV5-5 and TRBJ2-7; D is ambiguous. CDR3 length: 11 amino acids. Trimming stripped 4 bases from V and 2 bases from J, with 4 bases between. Germline values: CDR1 SGHKS, CDR2 YYEKEE (reference sequence). The CDR3 loop is CASSGAYEQYF. CDR3 nucleotide sequence: TGTGCCAGCAGCGGCGCCTACGAGCAGTACTTC.

The chain carries TRBV30 and TRBJ1-5; D perhaps matches TRBD1 (5 bases). Trimming took 2 bases from V and 7 from J, leaving 15 bases between them. This CDR3 comprises 14 residues. In germline, CDR1 is GTSNPN, CDR2 SVGIG (reference sequence). DNA for the CDR3: TGTGCCTGGAGTTCGGGGAGGGACGGGCAGCCCCAGCATTTT. This codes for CAWSSGRDGQPQHF.

The gene calls are TRBV6-5 and TRBJ1-2, with 7 bases matching TRBD1. V gave up 4 bases and J gave up 6 bases; unmatched junction bases: 8. This CDR3 comprises 14 residues. Germline V gene data show CDR1 as MNHEY and CDR2 as SVGAGI. The CDR3 region is CASSSSGTVNGYTF. The CDR3 DNA follows: TGTGCCAGCAGTTCTTCCGGGACAGTAAATGGCTACACCTTC.

This clone was detected once. The chain recombines TRBV19 with TRBJ2-2; 8 nucleotides agree with TRBD1. CDR3 size: 14 residues. J lost 6 bases, V lost 5 bases, and 5 bases had no gene match. In germline, CDR1 is LNHDA, CDR2 SQIVND (reference sequence). The CDR3 DNA follows: TGTGCCAGTAGTCCCACAGGGGGTGCCGGGGAGCTGTTTTTT. Amino acids: CASSPTGGAGELFF. The full variable domain, its missing parts supplied by reference TRBV19 and TRBJ2-2, is DGGITQSPKYLFRKEGQNVTLSCEQNLNHDAMYWYRQDPGQGLRLIYYSQIVNDFQKGDIAEGYSVSREKKESFPLTVTSAQKNPTAFYLCASSPTGGAGELFFGEGSRLTVL.

The chain links TRBV5-1 to TRBJ2-7; 9 bases agree with TRBD2. J lost 1 base, V lost 7 bases, and 9 bases had no gene match. The germline CDR1 and CDR2 sequences are SGHRS and YFSETQ. The CDR3 is made up of 15 amino acids. The CDR3 bases are TGCGCCAGCCGCTATCTAGCGGGGAGTTCCTACGAGCAGTACTTC. This encodes CASRYLAGSSYEQYF.

CDR3 DNA: TGTGCCAGCAGCCGGCCGATTAGGGTGGGGACAGATACGCAGTATTTT. This codes for CASSRPIRVGTDTQYF. The chain links TRBV5-6 to TRBJ2-3; no definite D call. This CDR3 has 16 residues. Germline CDR1 and CDR2: SGHDT and YYEEEE. Trimming removed 4 bases at V and 3 bases at J, with 18 bases between. The complete variable domain, with remaining parts taken from reference TRBV5-6 and TRBJ2-3, reads DAGVTQSPTHLIKTRGQQVTLRCSPKSGHDTVSWYQQALGQGPQFIFQYYEEEERQRGNFPDRFSGHQFPNYSSELNVNALLLGDSALYLCASSRPIRVGTDTQYFGPGTRLTVL.

The chain uses TRBV11-3 and TRBJ2-3, with 7 positions matching TRBD2. Germline trimming cut 1 base from V and 2 bases from J; bases unmatched to any gene: 6. The CDR3 length is 16 residues. Germline assignment: CDR1 SGHNT and CDR2 YENEEA. The CDR3 region is CASSLGREDLTDTQYF. In DNA form, the CDR3 reads TGTGCCAGCAGCTTAGGACGGGAGGACCTCACAGATACGCAGTATTTT.

The gene calls are TRBV6-5 and TRBJ2-1; no clear D. The V and J ends lost 6 bases and 6 bases respectively, with 12 bases between them. The germline gives CDR1 MNHEY, CDR2 SVGAGI. CDR3 length: 13 amino acids. The CDR3 bases are TGTGCCAGCAGCCCGGACCCGCGCAATGAGCAGTTCTTC. Translated: CASSPDPRNEQFF.

This chain links TRBV18 with TRBJ1-6; D is perhaps TRBD1 (5 bases). The ends were cut back, 4 bases at V and 0 bases at J, with 10 bases in the middle. The CDR3 contains 16 residues. The germline V gene has CDR1 KGHSH and CDR2 LQKENI. The CDR3 sequence: CASSLTDSSYNSPLHF. CDR3 sequence (DNA): TGTGCCAGCTCACTTACTGACAGCTCCTATAATTCACCCCTCCACTTT.

The rearrangement joins TRBV4-1 to TRBJ2-1; tentatively, D is TRBD2 (6 bases). This CDR3 is 13 amino acids long. Trimming shortened V by 4 bases and J by 8 bases, and 12 bases separated the two germline ends. Germline values: CDR1 MGHRA, CDR2 YSYEKL. The CDR3 DNA reads as TGCGCCAGCAGCCTCCAGGAGGGGTATGAGCAGTTCTTC. Amino acid sequence: CASSLQEGYEQFF.

The rearrangement uses TRBV28 and TRBJ2-2, with D possibly being TRBD1 or TRBD2 (5 bases each). The CDR3 is 13 amino acids. Per germline, CDR1 MDHEN and CDR2 SYDVKM. Trimming left V 8 bases short and J 4 bases short, with 11 bases between. The CDR3 loop is CASSRGVTGELFF. The DNA of the CDR3 is TGTGCCAGCTCAAGAGGGGTCACCGGGGAGCTGTTTTTT.

In the case of this clone: The germline gene is not matched at one end of the junction; a read error may be the cause. This chain links TRBV7-2 with TRBJ2-3, with TRBD1 as a possible D gene (5 bases). This CDR3 has 12 residues. Germline lookup yields CDR1 SGHTA and CDR2 FQGNSA. The CDR3 reads CASSLVLQDPSF. For the CDR3, the DNA is TGTGCCAGCAGCTTAGTGCTACAGGACCCGTCTTTT.

The rearrangement uses TRBV6-5 and TRBJ2-5; D ambiguous. The CDR3 is made up of 13 amino acids. CDR1 and CDR2 (germline): MNHEY, SVGAGI. The V end was cut by 3 bases, the J end by 5 bases, with 10 bases between. The CDR3 here is CASSYDSPETQYF. The CDR3 DNA follows: TGTGCCAGCAGTTATGACTCCCCGGAGACCCAGTACTTC.

The chain recombines TRBV29-1 with TRBJ2-1; 15 bases agree with TRBD2. The CDR3 covers 18 residues. With 6 bases clipped from V and 0 bases from J, the junction kept 9 bases outside the gene matches. The germline V gene encodes CDR1 SQVTM and CDR2 ANQGSEA. As DNA, the CDR3 is TGCAGCGTCCAAGGAGGGACTAGCGGGGGGAGCTCCTACAATGAGCAGTTCTTC. Its translation is CSVQGGTSGGSSYNEQFF.

The rearrangement joins TRBV27 to TRBJ1-4, with D unclear. The CDR3 consists of 14 residues. V was clipped by 6 bases and J by 2 bases, with 10 bases between them. CDR1 and CDR2 from the germline V gene are MNHEY and SMNVEV (reference sequence). CDR3 DNA: TGTGCCAGCAGAAAGGGATTGACTAATGAAAAACTGTTTTTT. This gives the protein CASRKGLTNEKLFF.

V and J are TRBV5-1 and TRBJ2-3; 14 bases agree with TRBD2. Germline CDR1 SGHRS, CDR2 YFSETQ. The CDR3 is 17 residues long. Losses at the gene ends were 4 bases for V and 5 bases for J; bases not matched to a gene: 9. CDR3 in amino acids: CASSLGTSGRVIDTQYF. The DNA of the CDR3 is TGCGCCAGCAGCCTAGGGACTAGCGGGAGAGTTATAGATACGCAGTATTTT.

The genes are TRBV5-8 and TRBJ1-4; D not resolved. V was clipped by 2 bases and J by 8 bases, with 13 bases between them. Germline lookup yields CDR1 SGHTS and CDR2 YDEGEE. The CDR3 totals 14 residues. The DNA of the CDR3 is TGTGCCAGCAGCTTATTCACCTTCGGGGAAAAACTGTTTTTT. Residues: CASSLFTFGEKLFF.

The rearrangement joins TRBV27 to TRBJ1-1; D is perhaps TRBD1 (5 bases). CDR1 MNHEY and CDR2 SMNVEV come from the germline V gene (reference sequence). The CDR3 is 14 residues long. V was cut by 4 bases and J by 4 bases, with 13 bases left in between. The CDR3, as DNA: TGTGCCAGCAGTTGGGCTGGGGGGAGCACTGAAGCTTTCTTT. It encodes CASSWAGGSTEAFF.